This TCR beta chain was captured in a study of blood T cell repertoires in COVID-19. In the authors' workflow: For nucleated cells, counts were estimated from reference gene primer amplification. Data came from immunoSEQ multiplex PCR; TCRdb stores just in-frame clones and leaves some out. The V and J calls and clone size come from that table; D and trimming were worked out from the DNA. This table has approximately 240,000 clones, over 75% appearing once. The sequenced sample consisted of peripheral blood. The sequence was obtained from a woman aged 40-49 years who had recovered from COVID-19.

This chain's CDR3 is CASSADRGLEKLFF. The CDR3 DNA sequence: TGTGCCAGTAGTGCAGACAGGGGGCTTGAAAAACTGTTTTTT. This chain links TRBV19 with TRBJ1-4, with 10 bases matching TRBD1. Trimming cost V 5 bases and J 7 bases; bases outside gene matches: 4. This CDR3 has 14 residues. The germline CDR1 and CDR2 sequences are LNHDA and SQIVND (reference sequence).